One and the same sample provided the 28 T cell receptor beta chains below, sequenced in a study of T cell clones after liver transplantation. Libraries were prepared by immunoSEQ multiplex PCR; TCRdb keeps only in-frame clonotypes and omits some of them. The sample includes roughly 80,000 clones, about 82% of them seen just once. The specimen was CD4+ T cells from blood, collected 45 to 46 months after liver transplant. These TCRs come from a human patient who received a liver transplant. These T cells may partly come from the graft donor.

The sample holds one count of this clone. This chain uses TRBV19 with TRBJ2-6; D remains ambiguous. The V end was cut by 5 bases, the J end by 1 base, with 6 bases between. Germline CDR1 reads LNHDA; CDR2 reads SQIVND (reference sequence). The CDR3 has 14 residues. The chain's CDR3 is CASSLGSGANVLTF. CDR3 DNA: TGTGCCAGTAGTCTGGGATCTGGGGCCAACGTCCTGACTTTC.

The chain uses TRBV29-1 and TRBJ2-7, with D tentatively TRBD1 (6 bases). This CDR3 has 16 residues. Deletions cut 5 bases from V and 4 bases from J, with 24 bases between. The germline gives CDR1 SQVTM, CDR2 ANQGSEA. The CDR3 DNA is TGCAGCGTTAAACGACAGGACCTAAAGGACTTTTACGAGCAGTACTTC. Translating gives CSVKRQDLKDFYEQYF.

V gene TRBV5-1 combines with J gene TRBJ2-3, with D uncertain. The ends were cut back, 2 bases at V and 2 bases at J, with 6 bases in the middle. Germline V CDR1 and CDR2: SGHRS, YFSETQ. This CDR3 region has 13 residues. In DNA form, the CDR3 reads TGCGCCAGCAGCTTCGGGCCCACAGATACGCAGTATTTT. Protein sequence: CASSFGPTDTQYF. Looking up the rest from reference TRBV5-1 and TRBJ2-3 gives the full variable domain: KAGVTQTPRYLIKTRGQQVTLSCSPISGHRSVSWYQQTPGQGLQFLFEYFSETQRNKGNFPGRFSGRQFSNSRSEMNVSTLELGDSALYLCASSFGPTDTQYFGPGTRLTVL.

The chain couples TRBV5-4 to TRBJ2-3; maybe TRBD2 (6 bases). The ends were cut back, 3 bases at V and 6 bases at J, with 11 bases in the middle. Per the germline V gene, CDR1 is SGHNT and CDR2 is YYREEE (reference sequence). The CDR3 loop spans 13 amino acids. CDR3 nucleotide sequence: TGTGCCAGCAGCTCGGAGGGTTCGGATACGCAGTATTTT. Residues: CASSSEGSDTQYF.

The rearrangement links TRBV28 to TRBJ2-1; D is perhaps TRBD1 or TRBD2 (5 bases each). In germline, CDR1 is MDHEN, CDR2 SYDVKM. The CDR3 contains 15 residues. With 6 bases removed from V and 4 bases from J, the gap between germline ends came to 16 bases. CDR3 in amino acids: CASRTPGRLYNEQFF. CDR3 DNA: TGTGCCAGCAGAACACCGGGACGGTTATACAATGAGCAGTTCTTC.

This clone was detected only once. This chain uses TRBV2 with TRBJ2-3; a weak D match, TRBD2 (6 bases). This CDR3 spans 14 amino acids. The germline V gene has CDR1 SNHLY and CDR2 FYNNEI. V dropped 7 bases and J dropped 2 bases, with 13 bases sitting between them. The CDR3 nucleotides are TGTGCCAGCACCGGAGGGAGGACCACAGATACGCAGTATTTT. Amino acid sequence: CASTGGRTTDTQYF.

The CDR3 nucleotides are TGTGCCAGCAGTCGGGACATATCCTCCTACGAGCAGTACTTC. It is translated as CASSRDISSYEQYF. The chain carries TRBV11-2 and TRBJ2-7; the D gene is possibly TRBD1 (6 bases). V was pared by 6 bases and J by 0 bases, with 12 bases between. The V gene's germline CDR1 is SGHAT and CDR2 FQNNGV. The CDR3 has 14 amino acids. Variable domain in full (rest from reference TRBV11-2 and TRBJ2-7): EAGVAQSPRYKIIEKRQSVAFWCNPISGHATLYWYQQILGQGPKLLIQFQNNGVVDDSQLPKDRFSAERLKGVDSTLKIQPAKLEDSAVYLCASSRDISSYEQYFGPGTRLTVT.

The rearrangement joins TRBV18 to TRBJ2-7, with D possibly TRBD1 on 7 matching bases. There are 14 residues in the CDR3. The V and J ends lost 3 bases and 5 bases respectively, with 14 bases between them. Germline V gene sequence: CDR1 KGHSH, CDR2 LQKENI. The CDR3 sequence: CASSPGGGKNEQYF. CDR3 nucleotide sequence: TGTGCCAGCTCACCTGGAGGGGGCAAGAACGAGCAGTACTTC.

The chain carries TRBV21-1 and TRBJ1-3. TRBV21-1 is deemed a pseudogene. The CDR3 covers 14 residues. The CDR3 reads CASRGWRVGNTIYF. The CDR3 DNA reads as TGTGCCAGCAGGGGGTGGAGGGTTGGAAACACCATATATTTT.

This chain connects TRBV19 to TRBJ1-5, with D uncertain. Germline V gene lookup returns CDR1 LNHDA and CDR2 SQIVND (reference sequence). CDR3 length: 17 residues. V lost 5 bases, J lost 0 bases, and 17 bases lay in between. The CDR3 DNA reads TGTGCCAGTAGTCTCCGACGGCTGGACCATAGCAATCAGCCCCAGCATTTT. This codes for CASSLRRLDHSNQPQHF.

The rearrangement links TRBV27 to TRBJ2-7; a weak D match, TRBD1 (5 bases). Germline loops: CDR1 MNHEY, CDR2 SMNVEV (reference sequence). The V and J ends lost 4 bases and 6 bases respectively, with 19 bases between them. This CDR3 has 15 residues. The CDR3 spells CASSYPGHQPFEQYF. The CDR3 DNA sequence: TGTGCCAGCAGTTACCCCGGACACCAGCCTTTCGAGCAGTACTTC.

The rearrangement joins TRBV19 to TRBJ2-5; the match to TRBD1 covers 7 bases. This CDR3 contains 17 residues. CDR1 LNHDA and CDR2 SQIVND come from the germline V gene (reference sequence). The V segment lost 3 bases and the J segment 2 bases; nucleotides outside the gene matches: 12. CDR3 residues: CASSMYRRGRRQETQYF. CDR3 coding DNA: TGTGCCAGTAGTATGTATCGAAGGGGGCGCAGGCAAGAGACCCAGTACTTC.

This chain uses TRBV5-1 with TRBJ1-1; a weak D match, TRBD1 (5 bases). CDR3 size: 13 residues. Germline CDR1 SGHRS, CDR2 YFSETQ. Trimming took 4 bases from V and 8 from J, leaving 15 bases between them. The CDR3 loop is CASSPIPGEEAFF. The CDR3 coding sequence is TGCGCCAGCAGCCCCATACCGGGGGAGGAAGCTTTCTTT.

The chain has TRBV18 and TRBJ1-1, with D unclear. This CDR3 is 13 amino acids long. The V and J ends lost 6 bases and 2 bases respectively, with 10 bases between them. CDR1 and CDR2 from the germline V gene are KGHSH and LQKENI. CDR3 sequence (DNA): TGTGCCAGCTCCTGGACGGAAAACACTGAAGCTTTCTTT. Protein product: CASSWTENTEAFF.

The count of this clone is one. The V and J genes are TRBV6-1 and TRBJ1-5, with D possibly TRBD1 on 5 matching bases. Trimming stripped 7 bases from V and 5 bases from J, with 15 bases between. The CDR3 totals 14 residues. Germline CDR1 reads MNHNS; CDR2 reads SASEGT. CDR3 sequence: CASNQSGGDQPQHF. The CDR3 region has the DNA TGTGCCAGCAATCAATCCGGGGGGGATCAGCCCCAGCATTTT.

This rearrangement joins TRBV2 to TRBJ1-2; D not certain. The CDR3 has 12 residues. The germline V gene encodes CDR1 SNHLY and CDR2 FYNNEI. V was shortened by 3 bases and J by 2 bases, with 4 bases between the two germline ends. The CDR3: CASSDRNYGYTF. The CDR3 nucleotides read TGTGCCAGCAGTGACAGGAACTATGGCTACACCTTC.

The chain links TRBV15 to TRBJ1-5; 10 bases fit TRBD1. Germline assignment: CDR1 LNHNV and CDR2 YYDKDF (reference sequence). The CDR3 is 16 amino acids. The ends lost 6 bases at V and 0 bases at J; junction bases unmatched: 5. CDR3 loop: CATSRDRGDSNQPQHF. The CDR3 DNA reads as TGTGCCACCAGTAGGGACAGGGGAGATAGCAATCAGCCCCAGCATTTT.

As DNA, the CDR3 is TGCGCCAGCAGCTCGGGAGGGGCCAAAAACATTCAGTACTTC. It is translated as CASSSGGAKNIQYF. V usage is TRBV5-1 and J usage is TRBJ2-4; the match to TRBD2 covers 8 bases. CDR3 length: 14 residues. Germline V gene lookup returns CDR1 SGHRS and CDR2 YFSETQ. Losses at the gene ends were 3 bases for V and 1 base for J; bases not matched to a gene: 0.

This chain uses TRBV27 with TRBJ2-5, with D possibly called TRBD1 or TRBD2 (5 bases each). The germline V gene has CDR1 MNHEY and CDR2 SMNVEV (reference sequence). V lost 6 bases and J lost 4, with 12 bases in between. The CDR3 sequence is 13 residues long. CDR3 protein: CASRRGSGETQYF. CDR3 nucleotides: TGTGCCAGCAGGAGGGGCTCTGGAGAGACCCAGTACTTC.

V is TRBV30 and J is TRBJ1-1; 9 positions match TRBD1. With V trimmed by 0 bases and J by 4 bases, 3 bases remained unmatched. The CDR3 runs 14 residues. Germline V gives CDR1 GTSNPN, CDR2 SVGIG (reference sequence). The CDR3 loop is CAWSVQGAITEAFF. CDR3 bases: TGTGCCTGGAGTGTACAGGGGGCCATCACTGAAGCTTTCTTT.

This chain joins TRBV27 and TRBJ2-1, with 9 bases aligning to TRBD2. Germline V gives CDR1 MNHEY, CDR2 SMNVEV (reference sequence). With 0 bases clipped from V and 13 bases from J, the junction kept 1 base outside the gene matches. CDR3 length: 12 residues. In DNA, the CDR3 is TGTGCCAGCAGTTTATCGCGGGGGGGACAGTTCTTC. Translated, it gives CASSLSRGGQFF.

This chain links TRBV29-1 with TRBJ2-1; D unresolved. The CDR3 runs 15 residues. The V end lost 4 bases, the J end lost 0 bases, and 13 bases lay between the germline ends. Germline V lookup: CDR1 SQVTM, CDR2 ANQGSEA. CDR3 amino acids: CSVAGLLSSYNEQFF. The CDR3 nucleotides are TGCAGCGTTGCGGGTCTTCTGAGCTCCTACAATGAGCAGTTCTTC.

The chain couples TRBV4-1 to TRBJ2-1; a possible D gene is TRBD2 (5 bases). CDR1 is MGHRA and CDR2 is YSYEKL in the germline V gene. Trimming stripped 0 bases from V and 7 bases from J, with 13 bases between. CDR3 length: 15 amino acids. In nucleotides, the CDR3 is TGCGCCAGCAGCCAAGATAGGGCTAGCCCTAATGAGCAGTTCTTC. This encodes CASSQDRASPNEQFF.

The rearrangement links TRBV6-9 to TRBJ1-2; 9 bases agree with TRBD1. CDR1 is MNHGY, CDR2 SVAAGI, per germline. The length of the CDR3 is 15 residues. Trimming at V came to 10 bases and at J to 7 bases, leaving 16 bases not matched to a gene. The CDR3 DNA sequence: TGTGCCACATGGGACAGGGCTTCCATTTCAGGTGGCTACACCTTC. Translating it yields CATWDRASISGGYTF.

The chain uses TRBV2 and TRBJ2-1; possible D gene TRBD2, 6 bases. The CDR3 is 13 amino acids. In germline, CDR1 is SNHLY, CDR2 FYNNEI. Trimming cost V 8 bases and J 7 bases, with 15 bases left between them. Written as DNA, the CDR3 is TGTGCCAGCTGGGGAGGCGGAGGGAATGAGCAGTTCTTC. Its protein product is CASWGGGGNEQFF.

The chain recombines TRBV7-3 with TRBJ2-7, with TRBD1 as a possible D gene (6 bases). Germline-derived CDR1 and CDR2 are SGHTA and FQGTGA. This CDR3 comprises 15 residues. Trimming cost V 0 bases and J 5 bases, with 14 bases left between them. The CDR3 DNA sequence: TGTGCCAGCAGCTTAACGTCTCAGGGGTCAAACGAGCAGTACTTC. Protein product: CASSLTSQGSNEQYF.

The V and J genes are TRBV5-1 and TRBJ1-1; 8 nucleotides agree with TRBD1. The CDR3 loop spans 12 amino acids. Germline assignment: CDR1 SGHRS and CDR2 YFSETQ. The V gene end was trimmed by 5 bases and the J gene end by 7 bases; junction bases not matched to a gene: 4. Written as DNA, the CDR3 is TGCGCCAGCAGTGGACAGGGTAATGAAGCTTTCTTT. Amino acids: CASSGQGNEAFF. The full variable domain, completed using reference TRBV5-1 and TRBJ1-1, is KAGVTQTPRYLIKTRGQQVTLSCSPISGHRSVSWYQQTPGQGLQFLFEYFSETQRNKGNFPGRFSGRQFSNSRSEMNVSTLELGDSALYLCASSGQGNEAFFGQGTRLTVV.

The CDR3 protein is CASSFGLNTEAFF. CDR3 sequence (DNA): TGTGCCAGCAGTTTCGGACTGAACACTGAAGCTTTCTTT. This chain uses TRBV7-3 with TRBJ1-1; D uncertain. V was trimmed by 6 bases and J by 0 bases, leaving 8 bases between them. Germline V gene lookup returns CDR1 SGHTA and CDR2 FQGTGA. The CDR3 consists of 13 residues. The variable domain in full, with the rest retrieved from reference TRBV7-3 and TRBJ1-1, is GAGVSQTPSNKVTEKGKYVELRCDPISGHTALYWYRQSLGQGPEFLIYFQGTGAADDSGLPNDRFFAVRPEGSVSTLKIQRTERGDSAVYLCASSFGLNTEAFFGQGTRLTVV.